Described below is a single TCR beta chain sequence and its context. Its antigen is still unknown. The PCR ran on 60 Vbeta and 13 Jbeta primers. Using immunoSEQ multiplex PCR, the repertoire was profiled, and TCRdb retains in-frame clones only, with some absent. The sample includes approximately 270,000 clones, under 90% seen only once; the top ten take about 0.28%. The sample is drawn from a study of cytomegalovirus exposure and HLA in healthy donors. Broader study findings: It was likely that a cluster of highly shared sequence variants was a sequencing artifact. Other equally common chains were less clonally expanded than HLA-associated TCR beta chains, a later analysis showed. Evidence from a later analysis indicated that most CMV-associated TCR beta chains looked HLA-restricted.

The CDR3 consists of 14 residues. Germline V CDR1 and CDR2: SGHTS, YDEGEE. The germline V and J ends were trimmed by 4 bases and 2 bases, with 12 bases remaining between them. This receptor was taken from a girl aged 2 to 10 in good health and CMV-seronegative. This chain connects TRBV5-8 to TRBJ1-1, with D possibly matching TRBD1 (5 bases). Sequencing was performed on PBMCs. This chain's CDR3 is CASSPQGFNTEAFF. Written as DNA, the CDR3 is TGTGCCAGCAGCCCGCAGGGTTTTAACACTGAAGCTTTCTTT. Looking up the rest from reference TRBV5-8 and TRBJ1-1 gives the full variable domain: EAGVTQSPTHLIKTRGQQATLRCSPISGHTSVYWYQQALGLGLQFLLWYDEGEERNRGNFPPRFSGRQFPNYSSELNVNALELEDSALYLCASSPQGFNTEAFFGQGTRLTVV.